A single TCR beta chain is shown here with its context. The antigen remains undetermined. The sample belongs to a study of persistence of HIV-infected CD4 T cells. Study-wide findings and caveats: Degenerate expanded CDR3beta sequences were enriched among CMV- and Gag-responding cells.

V dropped 2 bases and J dropped 5 bases, with 8 bases sitting between them. The CDR3 spans 13 residues. Germline CDR1 and CDR2: ENHRY and SYGVKD. This was the immunoSEQ version 4 assay in survey mode. Produced via immunoSEQ multiplex PCR; TCRdb's table is partial and in-frame only. This table has 15,000 to 20,000 clones, approximately 80% appearing once. Stimulation used 10 ug/mL lysate from CMV-infected fibroblasts. Sorting of responding CD4+ T cells relied on upregulated CD40 ligand together with CD69. For at least 4 years, plasma HIV-1 RNA was undetectable (<50 copies/mL). Before stimulation, PBMCs underwent CD8+ T cell depletion.

J is TRBJ2-3 and V is TRBV10-3; no clear D gene. Specimen: CD4+ T cells sorted from PBMCs after approximately 19-hour stimulation, collected from a patient who received antiretroviral therapy. The sequence was collected from an adult man with HIV who was CMV-seropositive. This chain's CDR3 is CAISESARDTQYF. DNA for the CDR3: TGTGCCATCAGTGAGAGTGCGCGAGATACGCAGTATTTT.